This T cell receptor (beta chain) was found in a study of blood T cell repertoires in COVID-19. The germline gives CDR1 LGHNA, CDR2 YSLEER. V was shortened by 0 bases and J by 0 bases, with 14 bases between the two germline ends. The CDR3 has 17 residues. Sequenced by immunoSEQ multiplex PCR; TCRdb stores in-frame clones only, minus some. The sample records about 150,000 clones, about nine tenths being singletons. The source material was peripheral blood. The source is a woman in her 70s with acute or convalescent COVID-19. V is TRBV4-3 and J is TRBJ1-1; a possible D gene is TRBD1 (5 bases). CDR3 region: CASSQDTTRGLNTEAFF. In nucleotides, the CDR3 is TGCGCCAGCAGCCAAGATACGACAAGGGGATTGAACACTGAAGCTTTCTTT.